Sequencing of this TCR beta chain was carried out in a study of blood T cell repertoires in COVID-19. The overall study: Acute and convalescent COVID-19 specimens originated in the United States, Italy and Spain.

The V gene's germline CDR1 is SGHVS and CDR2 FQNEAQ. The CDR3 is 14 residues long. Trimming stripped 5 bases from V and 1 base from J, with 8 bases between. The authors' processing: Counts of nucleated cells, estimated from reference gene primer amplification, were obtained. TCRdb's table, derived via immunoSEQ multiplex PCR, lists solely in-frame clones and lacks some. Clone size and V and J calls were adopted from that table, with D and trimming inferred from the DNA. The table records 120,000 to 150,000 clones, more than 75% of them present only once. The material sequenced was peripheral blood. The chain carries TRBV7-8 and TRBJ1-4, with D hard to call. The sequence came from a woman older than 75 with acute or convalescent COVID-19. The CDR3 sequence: CASSLARTNEKLFF. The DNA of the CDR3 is TGTGCCAGCAGCCTGGCCCGAACTAATGAAAAACTGTTTTTT.